Below, 2 T cell receptor beta chains from the same sample are listed, as sequenced in a study of neurological immune-mediated disorders. TCRdb ran MiXCR on the 5' RACE reads and lists one entry per CDR3 protein. The sample gives approximately 30,000 distinct CDR3 sequences, approximately 24% of which show up once; 25% to 30% is in the top ten. Sequenced material: CD4+ T cells from blood. Source of these receptors: a man aged 50-59 years with HTLV-1-associated myelopathy (HAM/TSP).

This clonotype was seen at least ten times. The rearrangement joins TRBV24-1 to TRBJ2-5, with D possibly matching TRBD1 (6 bases). Trimming stripped 3 bases from V and 1 base from J, with 11 bases between. This CDR3 spans 15 amino acids. Germline V CDR1 and CDR2: KGHDR, SFDVKD. The CDR3 sequence: CATSDPGQPQETQYF. CDR3 DNA: TGTGCCACCAGTGATCCTGGACAGCCCCAAGAGACCCAGTACTTC.

This rearrangement joins TRBV14 to TRBJ2-3; a possible D gene is TRBD2 (6 bases). The germline CDR1 and CDR2 sequences are SGHDN and FVKESK. This CDR3 has 16 amino acids. The germline V and J ends were trimmed by 0 bases and 3 bases, with 13 bases remaining between them. The CDR3 nucleotides are TGTGCCAGCAGCCAAGAGCGGGGAATTAGGACAGATACGCAGTATTTT. Residues: CASSQERGIRTDTQYF.